Below, one T cell receptor (beta chain) is given with its context. The data stem from a study of CD8 T cells in Susac syndrome. Random-hexamer reverse transcription was applied to roughly 0.5 to 1 ug RNA. TCRdb reanalysed the immunoSEQ multiplex PCR reads using MiXCR and keeps one entry per CDR3 protein. The table records about 60,000 distinct CDR3 sequences, approximately 92% of them present only once. This TCR derives from a human donor in good health. The sequenced material came from CD8+ T cells from PBMCs.

CDR3 sequence: CASSDNTGAGANVLTF. The CDR3 nucleotides are TGTGCCAGCAGTGACAACACAGGGGCTGGGGCCAACGTCCTGACTTTC. This sequence joins TRBV25-1 and TRBJ2-6, with TRBD1 matching 7 bases. The V gene's germline CDR1 is MGHDK and CDR2 SYGVNS. Trimming cost V 3 bases and J 2 bases; bases outside gene matches: 4. This CDR3 region has 16 residues.